These 29 T cell receptor beta chains came from one sample sequenced in a study of T cells in women clearing cervical HPV infection. Using immunoSEQ multiplex PCR, the repertoire was profiled, and TCRdb retains in-frame clones only, with some absent. The data show some 40,000 clones, and the top ten clones hold about 6%. Sequencing was done on a sample of blood buffy coat. All receptors derive from a woman between 18 and 70 years old with a cervical HPV16 infection that either progressed to CIN3+ or cleared (not recorded which).

On this clone: Read data end 3 residues before the CDR3 end; the end is taken from the germline J gene. The chain joins TRBV19 to TRBJ2-1, with 8 bases that match TRBD1. Germline V gives CDR1 LNHDA, CDR2 SQIVND (reference sequence). V dropped 4 bases and J dropped 6; count of bases not matched to a gene: 5. This CDR3 has 14 residues. The sequenced part of the CDR3 DNA is TGTGCCAGTAGTACCCCGGGGACAGGCAATGAG. The encoded protein is CASSTPGTGNE. The whole CDR3 sequence is CASSTPGTGNEQFF.

CDR3 DNA, as far as it was read: TGTGCCAGCAGTAGGGGGACAGGGGTCCACGAG. This sequence encodes CASSRGTGVHE. The whole CDR3 sequence is CASSRGTGVHEQYF. The chain has TRBV5-6 and TRBJ2-7; the match to TRBD1 covers 10 bases. The observed sequence ends 3 residues before the CDR3 terminus, with the missing tail filled in from the germline J gene. Trimming took 5 bases from V and 5 from J; bases not matched to a gene: 7. CDR3 length: 14 residues. CDR1 is SGHDT and CDR2 is YYEEEE in the germline V gene.

A note on this clone: The read gets to within 3 residues of the CDR3 end, and the germline J gene fills in the rest. The rearrangement links TRBV20-1 to TRBJ2-3; D gene unclear. Trimming took off 6 bases at V and 2 bases at J, with 9 bases between the two ends. CDR3 length: 12 amino acids. The germline V gene has CDR1 DFQATT and CDR2 SNEGSKA (reference sequence). CDR3 DNA, as far as it was read: TGCAGTGCAGACGACAACACAGATACG. Translated: CSADDNTDT. The whole CDR3 sequence reads CSADDNTDTQYF.

On this clone itself: The read falls 3 residues short of the CDR3 end, and the missing part is taken from the germline J gene. This chain uses TRBV6-2 or TRBV6-3 with TRBJ2-7, with D uncertain. The V gene's germline CDR1 is MNHEY and CDR2 SVGEGT. The V end was cut by 8 bases, the J end by 5 bases, with 19 bases between. This CDR3 spans 14 amino acids. This chain's CDR3 is CASCAGAGLNEQYF. The part of the CDR3 DNA that was read is TGTGCCAGCTGTGCCGGAGCCGGGTTGAACGAG.

As to this clone: The CDR3 end falls 3 residues outside the read, so it is completed with the germline J gene. This chain joins TRBV30 and TRBJ2-7; 10 positions agree with TRBD2. Trimming at V came to 5 bases and at J to 3 bases, leaving 7 bases not matched to a gene. The CDR3 is made up of 14 amino acids. In germline, CDR1 is GTSNPN, CDR2 SVGIG (reference sequence). CDR3 DNA, as far as it was read: TGTGCCTGGGGCATAGCGGGAGGCGGCTACGAG. It is translated as CAWGIAGGGYE. In full, the CDR3 is CAWGIAGGGYEQYF.

The CDR3 protein is CASSPGYYEQYF. Incomplete CDR3 DNA: TGTGCCAGCAGCCCGGGGTACTACGAG. The chain links TRBV12-3 or TRBV12-4 to TRBJ2-7, with D tentatively TRBD2 (5 bases). The CDR3 goes on 3 residues after the read ends, and that part is filled in from the germline J gene. The CDR3 loop spans 12 amino acids. V lost 6 bases, J lost 3 bases, and 9 bases lay in between.

Regarding this clone: Read coverage stops 3 residues before the CDR3 terminus; the germline J gene supplies the remainder. The chain recombines TRBV5-4 with TRBJ2-3; 10 nucleotides agree with TRBD2. V trimming: 0 bases; J trimming: 6 bases; junction bases outside the gene matches: 7. This CDR3 contains 16 residues. CDR1 is SGHNT, CDR2 YYREEE, per germline (reference sequence). Here the CDR3 reads CASSLAGLAGVDTQYF. The covered CDR3 bases are TGTGCCAGCAGCTTGGCCGGGCTAGCGGGAGTGGATACG.

About this clone: The sequenced fragment ends 3 residues before the CDR3 boundary, so the rest is inferred from the germline J gene. The rearrangement links TRBV25-1 to TRBJ2-7, with a possible D match to TRBD1 (6 bases). The CDR3 consists of 16 residues. Deletions cut 6 bases from V and 6 bases from J, with 24 bases between. Germline V CDR1 and CDR2: MGHDK, SYGVNS. Partial CDR3 DNA: TGTGCCAGCAGCCCACAGGGTAGGGAAGATAAGGGCGAG. Its protein is CASSPQGREDKGE. The full CDR3 reads CASSPQGREDKGEQYF.

About this clone itself: The CDR3 goes on 3 residues after the read ends, and that part is filled in from the germline J gene. The rearrangement joins TRBV20-1 to TRBJ2-7; 8 positions agree with TRBD2. The germline V gene has CDR1 DFQATT and CDR2 SNEGSKA (reference sequence). After removal of 3 bases from V and 1 base from J, the junction contained 5 bases not matched to a gene. This CDR3 contains 14 residues. The DNA read from the CDR3 is TGCAGTGCTAGGGTGGCGGGAGGTTCCTACGAG. It translates to CSARVAGGSYE. The complete CDR3 sequence is CSARVAGGSYEQYF.

In regard to this clone: The read ends 3 residues before the CDR3 terminus; that terminus is restored from the germline J gene. The chain joins TRBV7-6 to TRBJ2-2; TRBD1 aligns across 7 bases. The V and J ends lost 5 bases and 7 bases, in that order; junction bases with no gene match: 7. The CDR3 sequence is 14 residues long. Germline lookup yields CDR1 SGHVS and CDR2 FNYEAQ. The CDR3 DNA, read in part, is TGTGCCAGCAGCCAAGTCAGGGGGAGCGGGGAG. It is translated as CASSQVRGSGE. The CDR3, in full, reads CASSQVRGSGELFF.

As for this clone: Read sequence stops 3 residues before the CDR3 end, and the germline J gene provides the missing end. The J gene is TRBJ2-3, the V gene TRBV29-1; 7 positions agree with TRBD2. This CDR3 is 13 amino acids long. CDR1 is SQVTM, CDR2 ANQGSEA, per germline. The covered CDR3 bases are TGCAGCGTTCCACTAGCGACACAAGAGACG. This encodes CSVPLATQET. The full CDR3 is CSVPLATQETQYF.

Comments on this clone: The read falls 3 residues short of the CDR3 end, and the missing part is taken from the germline J gene. This chain links TRBV6-2 or TRBV6-3 with TRBJ1-4, with D possibly TRBD1 on 6 matching bases. CDR1 is MNHEY, CDR2 SVGEGT, per germline. This CDR3 is 16 amino acids long. V lost 4 bases and J lost 5, with 17 bases in between. CDR3 DNA, as far as it was read: TGTGCCAGCAGTTCCACACTACAGGGTGGGAATGAAAAA. It is translated as CASSSTLQGGNEK. In full, the CDR3 is CASSSTLQGGNEKLFF.

The CDR3 bases that were read are TGCAGCGTTTTAATCTTTGCGGGAGAGTACAATGAG. It yields the protein CSVLIFAGEYNE. The entire CDR3 reads CSVLIFAGEYNEQFF. This rearrangement joins TRBV29-1 to TRBJ2-1; 7 positions agree with TRBD2. The read halts 3 residues ahead of the CDR3 end, with the missing end drawn from the germline J gene. The CDR3 totals 15 residues. The V segment lost 5 bases and the J segment 4 bases; nucleotides outside the gene matches: 11. Germline CDR1 and CDR2: SQVTM and ANQGSEA.

In regard to this clone: The read comes to an end 3 residues before the CDR3 does, leaving the germline J gene to fill in the end. The rearrangement links TRBV19 to TRBJ2-1; no clear D. The CDR3 loop spans 15 amino acids. V lost 3 bases, J lost 0 bases, and 9 bases lay in between. In germline, CDR1 is LNHDA, CDR2 SQIVND (reference sequence). The CDR3 sequence: CASSMVHSSYNEQFF. Incomplete CDR3 DNA: TGTGCCAGTAGTATGGTTCATAGCTCCTACAATGAG. Drawing the rest from reference TRBV19 and TRBJ2-1, the complete variable domain is DGGITQSPKYLFRKEGQNVTLSCEQNLNHDAMYWYRQDPGQGLRLIYYSQIVNDFQKGDIAEGYSVSREKKESFPLTVTSAQKNPTAFYLCASSMVHSSYNEQFFGPGTRLTVL.

This clone is called medium-sized based on its frequency. Sequencing ends 3 residues short of the CDR3 end; the germline J gene provides the rest. The V and J genes are TRBV29-1 and TRBJ2-3; D is unclear. The germline CDR1 and CDR2 sequences are SQVTM and ANQGSEA. Trimming removed 4 bases from V and 4 bases from J, with 12 bases in between. This CDR3 has 13 residues. The CDR3 bases that were read are TGCAGCGTTGTACAGTACGTCGCAGATACG. Protein sequence: CSVVQYVADT. From start to end, the CDR3 is CSVVQYVADTQYF.

A remark on this clone: The read falls 3 residues short of the CDR3 end, and the missing part is taken from the germline J gene. This chain joins TRBV12-3 or TRBV12-4 and TRBJ2-7; 7 nucleotides line up with TRBD1. Trimming removed 7 bases from V and 3 bases from J; junction bases left unmatched: 6. The CDR3 loop spans 13 amino acids. CDR3 amino acids: CASTLTGNYEQYF. The DNA read from the CDR3 is TGTGCCAGCACCCTGACAGGGAACTACGAG.

About this clone: The read finishes 3 residues shy of the CDR3 end, and the germline J gene is used to complete it. The chain uses TRBV19 and TRBJ2-7; 7 bases are shared with TRBD2. The CDR3 has 16 amino acids. Trimming cost V 5 bases and J 0 bases; bases outside gene matches: 10. CDR1 LNHDA and CDR2 SQIVND come from the germline V gene (reference sequence). The DNA read from the CDR3 is TGTGCCAGTAGTTCCCCGGGAACTAGCGCCTCCTACGAG. Protein sequence: CASSSPGTSASYE. Given in full, the CDR3 is CASSSPGTSASYEQYF.

A note on this clone: The read ends 3 residues before the CDR3 terminus; that terminus is restored from the germline J gene. The rearrangement joins TRBV7-8 to TRBJ2-5; TRBD2 matches 12 bases. CDR1 and CDR2 from the germline V gene are SGHVS and FQNEAQ. The CDR3 length is 14 residues. Trimming removed 5 bases from V and 7 bases from J; junction bases left unmatched: 5. CDR3 protein: CASSRLAGEVTQYF. The covered CDR3 bases are TGTGCCAGCAGCCGACTAGCGGGAGAGGTGACC.

As for this clone: The CDR3 extends 3 residues past the end of the read, so its final part is completed from the germline J gene. V gene TRBV19 combines with J gene TRBJ2-1; 11 nucleotides agree with TRBD2. V was pared by 9 bases and J by 2 bases, with 9 bases of the junction left unmatched. Germline lookup yields CDR1 LNHDA and CDR2 SQIVND (reference sequence). The CDR3 totals 16 residues. CDR3 sequence reads: CARTVAGGGAYNEQFF. CDR3 DNA, as far as it was read: TGTGCCAGGACCGTAGCGGGAGGGGGGGCCTACAATGAG.

As for this clone: The read comes to an end 3 residues before the CDR3 does, leaving the germline J gene to fill in the end. The chain combines TRBV20-1 with TRBJ2-7; 7 bases align to TRBD2. Germline loops: CDR1 DFQATT, CDR2 SNEGSKA (reference sequence). The CDR3 contains 16 residues. The ends lost 1 base at V and 1 base at J; junction bases unmatched: 10. The part of the CDR3 DNA that was read is TGCAGTGCTAGAGGACGGGCGGGAGTGGTGTCCTACGAG. Its protein product is CSARGRAGVVSYE. The full-length CDR3 reads as CSARGRAGVVSYEQYF.

Partial CDR3 DNA: TGTGCCACCCAGGAGGAAGGGACG. Its protein is CATQEEGT. The whole CDR3 protein is CATQEEGTQYF. The chain couples TRBV5-4 to TRBJ2-3; D is perhaps TRBD2 (5 bases). The missing CDR3 end, 3 residues past where the read stops, is filled in from the germline J gene. Germline V gene sequence: CDR1 SGHNT, CDR2 YYREEE (reference sequence). The CDR3 covers 11 residues.

Note on this clone: The missing CDR3 end, 3 residues past where the read stops, is filled in from the germline J gene. The V and J genes are TRBV29-1 and TRBJ2-5; D unresolved. V gave up 4 bases and J gave up 7 bases, with 19 bases separating them. The CDR3 runs to 14 residues. Germline loops: CDR1 SQVTM, CDR2 ANQGSEA. CDR3 in amino acids: CSVGRSFAEGTQYF. The DNA read from the CDR3 is TGCAGCGTTGGACGAAGCTTCGCGGAAGGGACC.

To note about this clone: The read falls 3 residues short of the CDR3 end, and the missing part is taken from the germline J gene. J is TRBJ2-2 and V is TRBV5-1; the D gene is possibly TRBD1 (6 bases). The CDR3 extends over 15 amino acids. Germline V gives CDR1 SGHRS, CDR2 YFSETQ. CDR3 DNA, as far as it was read: TGCGCCAGCAGCCCCGCGGTACAGGGTAATGAAAAG. Protein: CASSPAVQGNEK. The whole CDR3 reads CASSPAVQGNEKLFF.

For this clone: The CDR3 goes on 3 residues after the read ends, and that part is filled in from the germline J gene. The chain combines TRBV11-2 with TRBJ2-1; TRBD2 aligns across 8 bases. The CDR3 spans 15 residues. V was pared by 5 bases and J by 2 bases, with 5 bases of the junction left unmatched. CDR1 is SGHAT, CDR2 FQNNGV, per germline. The CDR3 loop reads CASSRQREPYNEQFF. CDR3 DNA (partial): TGTGCCAGCAGCCGACAGCGGGAGCCCTACAATGAG.

About this clone itself: The sequenced fragment ends 3 residues before the CDR3 boundary, so the rest is inferred from the germline J gene. Additional DNA sequences in this sample encode the identical CDR3. V gene TRBV7-9 combines with J gene TRBJ1-2, with D possibly being TRBD1 (6 bases). The germline CDR1 and CDR2 sequences are SEHNR and FQNEAQ (reference sequence). V gave up 2 bases and J gave up 6 bases, with 13 bases separating them. This CDR3 has 14 amino acids. CDR3 amino acids: CASSLIGGGNGYTF. The covered CDR3 bases are TGTGCCAGCAGCTTAATTGGGGGGGGCAATGGC.

A note on this clone: With the read ending 3 residues before the CDR3 end, the germline J gene is used to fill in that end. The chain uses TRBV5-1 and TRBJ2-2; the match to TRBD2 covers 12 bases. The CDR3 is 15 amino acids. The V gene's germline CDR1 is SGHRS and CDR2 YFSETQ. With V trimmed by 4 bases and J by 8 bases, 6 bases remained unmatched. This chain's CDR3 is CASSQRTSGTGELFF. CDR3 DNA (partial): TGCGCCAGCAGCCAAAGGACTAGCGGGACTGGGGAG.

To note about this clone: The observed sequence ends 3 residues before the CDR3 terminus, with the missing tail filled in from the germline J gene. V gene TRBV10-3 combines with J gene TRBJ1-4, with D perhaps TRBD1 (5 bases). This CDR3 region has 15 residues. Looked up from germline, CDR1 is ENHRY and CDR2 is SYGVKD. The CDR3 sequence: CAISEGSSGANVLFF. The CDR3 DNA, read in part, is TGTGCCATCAGTGAGGGTAGCTCTGGGGCCAACGTA.

To note about this clone: Read sequence stops 3 residues before the CDR3 end, and the germline J gene provides the missing end. This chain links TRBV5-1 with TRBJ2-1, with D perhaps TRBD1 (6 bases). V shed 3 bases and J shed 4 bases, with 26 bases lying between them. The CDR3 spans 19 residues. The germline V gene has CDR1 SGHRS and CDR2 YFSETQ. The CDR3 protein is CASSSIGVTDRSSYNEQFF. Incomplete CDR3 DNA: TGCGCCAGCAGCTCTATCGGGGTAACAGACAGGAGTTCTTACAATGAG.

About this clone: With the read ending 3 residues before the CDR3 end, the germline J gene is used to fill in that end. The chain joins TRBV11-2 to TRBJ2-1; TRBD2 matches at 11 bases. After removal of 5 bases from V and 2 bases from J, the junction contained 2 bases not matched to a gene. The length of the CDR3 is 15 residues. Per germline, CDR1 SGHAT and CDR2 FQNNGV. The covered CDR3 bases are TGTGCCAGCAGCGTTAGCGGGAGGGCCTACAATGAG. Amino acids: CASSVSGRAYNE. The whole CDR3 is CASSVSGRAYNEQFF. The full variable domain, rest sourced from reference TRBV11-2 and TRBJ2-1, is EAGVAQSPRYKIIEKRQSVAFWCNPISGHATLYWYQQILGQGPKLLIQFQNNGVVDDSQLPKDRFSAERLKGVDSTLKIQPAKLEDSAVYLCASSVSGRAYNEQFFGPGTRLTVL.